This TCR beta chain was recovered during a study of T cells after yellow fever vaccination (dated by TCRdb to the late 2010s). A note on the overall study: Libraries from fractions with low cell numbers were prepared with the SMART-Seq v4 Ultra Low Input RNA kit. To follow T-cell clones before and after primary and booster YFV17D yellow fever vaccination, bulk TCR alpha and beta repertoires were sequenced over time. Two healthy male donors made up the cohort, one aged 18 to 29 years and the other aged 30 to 40 years. Bulk PBMC replicates and cell subsets were isolated from blood drawn at multiple timepoints before and after both primary and secondary immunization. Overall study outcomes, separate from this receptor: Because abundant contaminating clonotypes from the bulk population could be contained in FACS-sorted repertoires, computational filtering was required. A small fraction of clonotypes appeared in both the CD4 and CD8 compartments, likely as a result of convergent recombination. After the booster, most clones that had expanded after primary vaccination were detected again (around 97% of CD4 and more than 85% of CD8), suggesting broad maintenance of memory. The secondary T-cell response was weaker than the primary response but faster, peaking on day 5 instead of day 15. The study included only a couple of donors, which limits how far the findings can be generalized.

Worth noting for this clonotype: There is no known antigen for this receptor. The input lacks base qualities; no much larger clone sits a single base away.

TCR cDNA was synthesized by 5'RACE template switching, through which a universal primer site and unique molecular identifiers were introduced. Priming for cDNA synthesis came from both the TCR alpha and TCR beta constant segments. Two PCR steps were used to amplify libraries, with sample barcodes and sequencing adapters being added in the second step. Sequencing of libraries was done on Illumina HiSeq 2500 (2x100 bp) or NovaSeq (2x150 bp). Turning to the authors' computational methods: Reads were demultiplexed and collapsed into UMI consensus sequences with MIGEC, and V(D)J alignment was performed with MiXCR. Vaccine-responding clonotypes were defined with edgeR using replicate PBMC samples, requiring FDR below 0.01 and a log2 fold change above 5 up to day 15. Each bulk clonotype received a CD4 or CD8 identity based on whether the sequenced CD4 or CD8 repertoire contained that clonotype at higher abundance. In-frame beta chains were kept once TCRdb had trimmed the public reads at Q25 with fastp and called clones with MiXCR. Each CDR3 protein appears once, grouped with its most common genes and DNA. These V and J calls originate from TCRdb's pipeline instead of the authors' own analysis. The sample yields some 500,000 distinct CDR3 sequences; roughly 14% were counted once. The ten top clones hold more than 12% of the sample.

Sample treatment or condition, as interpreted from the label and publication: live attenuated yellow fever vaccine strain. At each blood-draw timepoint, two biological replicates of bulk PBMCs were obtained. A standard Ficoll-Paque protocol was used to isolate PBMCs from peripheral blood. TriZol was used to extract RNA from bulk PBMCs, from CD4 and CD8 fractions, and from dextramer-positive and dextramer-negative fractions. CDR3 length: 21 amino acids, cysteine to phenylalanine. Of all the DNA, just the CDR3 is kept, 63 bases in frame from base 1. Based on the germline V gene, the CDR1 and CDR2 sequences are SGHRS and YFSETQ. Trimming takes 0 bases from V and 0 bases from J, and the germline ends sit 25 bases apart.

The specimen comprised PBMCs, sampled on the day of the yellow fever booster vaccination. The source of this sequence is a man in his thirties or forties who received the YFV17D yellow fever vaccine. The chain links TRBV5-1 with TRBJ2-1, and the D gene may be TRBD1, 7 bases matching. The DNA sequence is TGCGCCAGCAGCTTGGCCGGTTGGGCAGGGGGGATTTCAAGCTCCTACAATGAGCAGTTCTTC. This codes for CASSLAGWAGGISSSYNEQFF.